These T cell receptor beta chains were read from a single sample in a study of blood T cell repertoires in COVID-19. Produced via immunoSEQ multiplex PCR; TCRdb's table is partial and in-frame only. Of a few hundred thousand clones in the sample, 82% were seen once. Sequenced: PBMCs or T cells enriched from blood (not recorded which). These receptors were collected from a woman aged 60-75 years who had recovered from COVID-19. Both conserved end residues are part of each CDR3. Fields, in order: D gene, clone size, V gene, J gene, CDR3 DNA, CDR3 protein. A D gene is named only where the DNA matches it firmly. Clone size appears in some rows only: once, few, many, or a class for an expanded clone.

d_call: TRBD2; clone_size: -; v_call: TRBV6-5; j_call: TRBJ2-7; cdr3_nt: TGTGCCAGCAGAACCGGGACTAGCGGACTCTACGAGCAGTACTTC; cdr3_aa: CASRTGTSGLYEQYF
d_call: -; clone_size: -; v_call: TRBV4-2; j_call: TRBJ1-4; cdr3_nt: TGTGCCAGCAGCCAAGGCTCTGGGGGGGGAGAAAAACTGTTTTTT; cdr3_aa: CASSQGSGGGEKLFF
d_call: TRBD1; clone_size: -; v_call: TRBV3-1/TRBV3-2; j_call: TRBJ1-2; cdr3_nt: TGTGCCAGCAGTCTGGGACAGGGGGCACATGGCTACACCTTC; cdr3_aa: CASSLGQGAHGYTF
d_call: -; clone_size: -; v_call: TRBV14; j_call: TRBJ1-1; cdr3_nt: TGTGCCAGCAGCCAGGGGCTTTACACTGAAGCTTTCTTT; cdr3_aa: CASSQGLYTEAFF
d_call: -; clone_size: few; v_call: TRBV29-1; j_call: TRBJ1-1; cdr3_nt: TGCAGCGCAAGTCAGGGGAACACTGAAGCTTTCTTT; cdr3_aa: CSASQGNTEAFF
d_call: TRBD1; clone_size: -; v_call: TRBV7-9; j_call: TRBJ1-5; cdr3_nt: TGTGCCAGCAGCTTACAGGGGGATCAGCCCCAGCATTTT; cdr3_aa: CASSLQGDQPQHF
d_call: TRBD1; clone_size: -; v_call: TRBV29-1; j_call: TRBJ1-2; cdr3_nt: TGCAGCGTTGATCAGGTCGGACAGGGCGGCTATGGCTACACCTTC; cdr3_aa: CSVDQVGQGGYGYTF
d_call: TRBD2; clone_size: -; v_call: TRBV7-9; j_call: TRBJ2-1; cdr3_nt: TGTGCCAGCAGCCTCGGACTAGCGGGAGGCCGTGAGCAGTTCTTC; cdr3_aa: CASSLGLAGGREQFF
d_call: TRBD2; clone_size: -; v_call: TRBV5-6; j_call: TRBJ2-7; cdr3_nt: TGTGCCAGCAGCCTGGGACTAGTAGACGAGCAGTACTTC; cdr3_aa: CASSLGLVDEQYF
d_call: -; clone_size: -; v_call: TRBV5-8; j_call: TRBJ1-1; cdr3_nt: TGTGCCAGCAGCCCAGGGACACCGAACACTGAAGCTTTCTTT; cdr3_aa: CASSPGTPNTEAFF
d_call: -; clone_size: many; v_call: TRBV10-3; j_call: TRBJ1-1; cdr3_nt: TGTGCCATCAGTGAGCCCGGGGGGAACACTGAAGCTTTCTTT; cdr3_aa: CAISEPGGNTEAFF
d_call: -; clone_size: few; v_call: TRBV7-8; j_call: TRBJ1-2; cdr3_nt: TGTGCCAGCAGCTTAGGACAGACTAACTATGGCTACACCTTC; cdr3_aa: CASSLGQTNYGYTF
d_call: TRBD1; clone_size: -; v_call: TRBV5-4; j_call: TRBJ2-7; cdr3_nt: TGTGCCAGCAGCTCGGGACAGGGGGTAAGCTCCTACGAGCAGTACTTC; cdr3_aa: CASSSGQGVSSYEQYF
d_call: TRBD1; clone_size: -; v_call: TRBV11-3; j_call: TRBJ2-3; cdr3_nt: TGTGCCAGCAGTCCGTACGGGACAGGGGAGTATACGCAGTATTTT; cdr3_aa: CASSPYGTGEYTQYF
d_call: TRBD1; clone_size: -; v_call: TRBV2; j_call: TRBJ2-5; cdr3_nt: TGTGCCAGCCTAGGACAGGGTTCGTACCAAGAGACCCAGTACTTC; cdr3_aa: CASLGQGSYQETQYF
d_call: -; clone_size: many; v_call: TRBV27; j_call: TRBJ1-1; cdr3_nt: TGTGCCAGCAGTTTTAGTGGGAACACTGAAGCTTTCTTT; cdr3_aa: CASSFSGNTEAFF
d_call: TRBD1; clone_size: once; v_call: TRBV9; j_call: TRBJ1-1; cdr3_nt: TGTGCCAGCAGCGTTAGTTACAGGACAGGAGCTCTTGGGGTGAACACTGAAGCTTTCTTT; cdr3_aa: CASSVSYRTGALGVNTEAFF